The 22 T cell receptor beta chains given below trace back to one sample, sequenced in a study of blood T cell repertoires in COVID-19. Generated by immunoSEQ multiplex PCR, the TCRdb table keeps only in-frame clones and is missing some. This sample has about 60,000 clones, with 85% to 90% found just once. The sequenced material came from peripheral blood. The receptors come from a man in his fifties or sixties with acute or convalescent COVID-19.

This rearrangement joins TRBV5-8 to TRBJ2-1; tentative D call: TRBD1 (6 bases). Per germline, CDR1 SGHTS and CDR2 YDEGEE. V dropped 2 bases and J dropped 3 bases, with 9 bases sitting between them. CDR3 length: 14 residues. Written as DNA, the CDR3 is TGTGCCAGCAGCTTAAGAGGGGGCTACAATGAGCAGTTCTTC. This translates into CASSLRGGYNEQFF.

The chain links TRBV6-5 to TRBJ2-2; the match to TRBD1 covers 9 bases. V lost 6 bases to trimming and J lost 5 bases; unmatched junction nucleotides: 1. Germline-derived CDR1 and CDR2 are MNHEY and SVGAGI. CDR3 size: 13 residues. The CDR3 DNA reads TGTGCCAGCAGAGACAGGGGGACCGGGGAGCTGTTTTTT. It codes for CASRDRGTGELFF.

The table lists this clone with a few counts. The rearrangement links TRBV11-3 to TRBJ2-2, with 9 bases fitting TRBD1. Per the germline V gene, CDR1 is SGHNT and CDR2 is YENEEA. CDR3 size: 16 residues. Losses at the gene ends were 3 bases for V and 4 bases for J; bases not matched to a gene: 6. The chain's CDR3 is CASSFTGTGTTGELFF. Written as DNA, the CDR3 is TGTGCCAGCAGCTTTACCGGGACAGGGACCACCGGGGAGCTGTTTTTT. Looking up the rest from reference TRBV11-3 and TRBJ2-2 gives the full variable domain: EAGVVQSPRYKIIEKKQPVAFWCNPISGHNTLYWYLQNLGQGPELLIRYENEEAVDDSQLPKDRFSAERLKGVDSTLKIQPAELGDSAVYLCASSFTGTGTTGELFFGEGSRLTVL.

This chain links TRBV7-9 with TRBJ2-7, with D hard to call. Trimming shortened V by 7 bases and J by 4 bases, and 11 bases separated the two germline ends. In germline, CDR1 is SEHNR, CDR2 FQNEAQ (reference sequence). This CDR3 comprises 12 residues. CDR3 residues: CASNLPGYEQYF. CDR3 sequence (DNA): TGTGCCAGCAATCTTCCCGGGTACGAGCAGTACTTC.

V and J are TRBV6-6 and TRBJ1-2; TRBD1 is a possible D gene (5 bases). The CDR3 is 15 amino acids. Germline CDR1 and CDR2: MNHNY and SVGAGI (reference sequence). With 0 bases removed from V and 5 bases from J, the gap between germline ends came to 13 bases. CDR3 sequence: CASSYSPGGKYGYTF. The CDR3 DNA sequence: TGTGCCAGCAGTTACTCCCCGGGGGGAAAATATGGCTACACCTTC.

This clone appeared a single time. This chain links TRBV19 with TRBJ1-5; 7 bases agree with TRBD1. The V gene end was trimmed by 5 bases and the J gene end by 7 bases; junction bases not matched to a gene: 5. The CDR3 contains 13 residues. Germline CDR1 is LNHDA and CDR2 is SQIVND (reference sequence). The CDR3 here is CASSRDSRQPQHF. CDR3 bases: TGTGCCAGTAGTCGGGACAGCCGACAGCCCCAGCATTTT.

The CDR3 DNA follows: TGTGCCAGCAGACCTCTAGCGGGAGGTAGCACAGATACGCAGTATTTT. It yields the protein CASRPLAGGSTDTQYF. The chain is built from TRBV6-2 or TRBV6-3 and TRBJ2-3; the match to TRBD2 covers 11 bases. V shed 6 bases, J shed 0 bases, and the junction held 5 bases outside the gene matches. CDR3 length equals 16 residues. Germline V gene data show CDR1 as MNHEY and CDR2 as SVGEGT.

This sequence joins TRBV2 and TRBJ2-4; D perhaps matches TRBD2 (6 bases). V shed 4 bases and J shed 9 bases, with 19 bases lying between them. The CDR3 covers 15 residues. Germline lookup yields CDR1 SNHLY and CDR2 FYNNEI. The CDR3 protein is CASSVAAAPASIQYF. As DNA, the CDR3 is TGTGCCAGCAGTGTAGCGGCGGCCCCAGCTTCCATTCAGTACTTC. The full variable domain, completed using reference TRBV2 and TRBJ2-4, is EPEVTQTPSHQVTQMGQEVILRCVPISNHLYFYWYRQILGQKVEFLVSFYNNEISEKSEIFDDQFSVERPDGSNFTLKIRSTKLEDSAMYFCASSVAAAPASIQYFGAGTRLSVL.

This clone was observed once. CDR3 nucleotide sequence: TGTGCCAGCAGTTACTCCGCGGGACTAGCGTCCGGGGAGCTGTTTTTT. This translates into CASSYSAGLASGELFF. This chain joins TRBV6-2 or TRBV6-3 and TRBJ2-2, with 10 bases matching TRBD2. CDR1 and CDR2 from the germline V gene are MNHEY and SVGEGT. J gave up 6 bases and V 0 bases, and 4 bases lay outside the gene matches. The CDR3 length is 16 residues.

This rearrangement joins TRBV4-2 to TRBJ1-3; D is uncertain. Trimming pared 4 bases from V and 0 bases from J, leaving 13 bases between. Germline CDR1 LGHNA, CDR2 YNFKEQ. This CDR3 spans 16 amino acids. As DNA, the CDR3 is TGTGCCAGCAGCCGGGAGGTAGGGAGCTCTGGAAACACCATATATTTT. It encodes CASSREVGSSGNTIYF.

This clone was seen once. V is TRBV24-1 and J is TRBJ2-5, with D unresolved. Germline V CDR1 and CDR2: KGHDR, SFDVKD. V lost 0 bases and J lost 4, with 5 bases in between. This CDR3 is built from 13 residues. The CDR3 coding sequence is TGTGCCACCAGTGATTTGTCCGGAGAGACCCAGTACTTC. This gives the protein CATSDLSGETQYF.

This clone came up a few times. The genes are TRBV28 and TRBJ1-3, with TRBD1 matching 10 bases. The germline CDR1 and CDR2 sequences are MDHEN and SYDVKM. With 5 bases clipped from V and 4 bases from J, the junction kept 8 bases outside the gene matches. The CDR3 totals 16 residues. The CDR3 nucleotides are TGTGCCAGCAGTCTTCTCGGGACAGGGGTAGGAAACACCATATATTTT. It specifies CASSLLGTGVGNTIYF.

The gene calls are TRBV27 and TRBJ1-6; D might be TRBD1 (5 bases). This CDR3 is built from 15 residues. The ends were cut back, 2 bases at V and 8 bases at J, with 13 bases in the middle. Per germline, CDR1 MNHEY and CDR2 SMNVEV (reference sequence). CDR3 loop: CASSLDSYHDSPLHF. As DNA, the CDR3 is TGTGCCAGCAGTTTAGACAGCTACCACGATTCACCCCTCCACTTT.

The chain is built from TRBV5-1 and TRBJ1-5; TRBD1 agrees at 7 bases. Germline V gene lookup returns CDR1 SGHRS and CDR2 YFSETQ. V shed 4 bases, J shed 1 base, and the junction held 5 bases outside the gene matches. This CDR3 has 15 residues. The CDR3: CASSQTGNSNQPQHF. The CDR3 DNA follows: TGCGCCAGCAGCCAGACAGGGAACAGCAATCAGCCCCAGCATTTT. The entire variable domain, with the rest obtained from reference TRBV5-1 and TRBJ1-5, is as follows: KAGVTQTPRYLIKTRGQQVTLSCSPISGHRSVSWYQQTPGQGLQFLFEYFSETQRNKGNFPGRFSGRQFSNSRSEMNVSTLELGDSALYLCASSQTGNSNQPQHFGDGTRLSIL.

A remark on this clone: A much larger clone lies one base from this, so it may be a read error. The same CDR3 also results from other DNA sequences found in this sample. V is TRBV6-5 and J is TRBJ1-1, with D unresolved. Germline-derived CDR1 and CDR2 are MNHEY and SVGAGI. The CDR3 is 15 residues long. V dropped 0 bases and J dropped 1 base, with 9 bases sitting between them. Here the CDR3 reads CASSYSSRGNTEAFF. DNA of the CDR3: TGTGCCAGCAGTTACTCGAGTCGTGGGAACACTGAAGCTTTCTTT.

The DNA of the CDR3 is TGTGCCAGCATCTCACGACCCGGGACAGCCTACGAGCAGTACTTC. It codes for CASISRPGTAYEQYF. This chain uses TRBV6-5 with TRBJ2-7; 7 bases are a match to TRBD1. V gave up 7 bases and J gave up 2 bases; unmatched junction bases: 11. CDR3 size: 15 residues. CDR1 and CDR2 from the germline V gene are MNHEY and SVGAGI.

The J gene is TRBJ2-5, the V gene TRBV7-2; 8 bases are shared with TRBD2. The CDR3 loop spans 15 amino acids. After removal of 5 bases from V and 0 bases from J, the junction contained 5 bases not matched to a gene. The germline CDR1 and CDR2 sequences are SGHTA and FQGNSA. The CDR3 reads CASSPSREDQETQYF. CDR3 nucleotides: TGTGCCAGCAGCCCCTCGCGGGAGGACCAAGAGACCCAGTACTTC. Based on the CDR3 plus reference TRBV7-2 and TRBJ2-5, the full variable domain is GAGVSQSPSNKVTEKGKDVELRCDPISGHTALYWYRQSLGQGLEFLIYFQGNSAPDKSGLPSDRFSAERTGGSVSTLTIQRTQQEDSAVYLCASSPSREDQETQYFGPGTRLLVL.

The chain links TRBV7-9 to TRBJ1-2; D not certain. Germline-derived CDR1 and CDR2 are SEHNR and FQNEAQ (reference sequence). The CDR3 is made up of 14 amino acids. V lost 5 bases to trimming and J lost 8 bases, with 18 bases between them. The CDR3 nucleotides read TGTGCCAGCAGCCTCCCCATCGGAGGTAACGGCTACACCTTC. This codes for CASSLPIGGNGYTF.

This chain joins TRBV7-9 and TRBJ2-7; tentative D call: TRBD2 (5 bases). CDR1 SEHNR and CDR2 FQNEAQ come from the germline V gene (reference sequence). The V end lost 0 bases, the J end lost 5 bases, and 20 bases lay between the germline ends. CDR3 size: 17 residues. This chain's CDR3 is CASSLADMAIIGNEQYF. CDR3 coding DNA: TGTGCCAGCAGCTTAGCGGATATGGCCATAATCGGGAACGAGCAGTACTTC.

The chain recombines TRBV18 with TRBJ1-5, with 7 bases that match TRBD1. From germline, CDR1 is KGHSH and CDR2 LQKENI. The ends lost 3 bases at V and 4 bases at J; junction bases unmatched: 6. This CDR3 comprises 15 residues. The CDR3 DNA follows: TGTGCCAGCTCACCGTATGACAGGGATAATCAGCCCCAGCATTTT. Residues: CASSPYDRDNQPQHF.

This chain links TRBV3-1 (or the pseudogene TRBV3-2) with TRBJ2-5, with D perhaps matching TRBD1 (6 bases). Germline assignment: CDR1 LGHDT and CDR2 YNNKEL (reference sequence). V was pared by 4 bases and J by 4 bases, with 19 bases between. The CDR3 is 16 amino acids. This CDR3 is CASSPGRLKDRETQYF. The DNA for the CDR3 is TGTGCCAGCAGCCCTGGTAGGTTGAAGGACAGAGAGACCCAGTACTTC.

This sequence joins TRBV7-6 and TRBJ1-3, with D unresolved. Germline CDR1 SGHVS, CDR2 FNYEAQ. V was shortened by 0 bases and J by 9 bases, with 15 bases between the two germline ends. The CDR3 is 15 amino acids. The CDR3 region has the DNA TGTGCCAGCAGCTTAGCTTACGGGTTTGGTTTCACCATATATTTT. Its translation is CASSLAYGFGFTIYF.